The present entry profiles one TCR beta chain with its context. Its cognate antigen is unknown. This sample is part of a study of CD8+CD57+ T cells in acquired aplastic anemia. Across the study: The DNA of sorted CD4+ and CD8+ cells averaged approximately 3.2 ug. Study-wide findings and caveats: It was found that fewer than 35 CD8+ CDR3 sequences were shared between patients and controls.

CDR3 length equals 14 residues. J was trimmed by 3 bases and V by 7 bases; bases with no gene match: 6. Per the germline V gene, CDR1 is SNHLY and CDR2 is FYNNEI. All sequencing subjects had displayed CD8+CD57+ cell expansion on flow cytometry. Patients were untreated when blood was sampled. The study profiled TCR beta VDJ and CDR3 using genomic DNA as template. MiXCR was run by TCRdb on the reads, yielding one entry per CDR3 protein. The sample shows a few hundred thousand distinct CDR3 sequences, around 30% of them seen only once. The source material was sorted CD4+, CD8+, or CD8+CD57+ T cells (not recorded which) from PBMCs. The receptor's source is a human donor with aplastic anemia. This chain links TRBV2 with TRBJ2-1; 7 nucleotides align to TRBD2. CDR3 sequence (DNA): TGTGCCAGCAAACGGGAGGCCTTCTACAATGAGCAGTTCTTC. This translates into CASKREAFYNEQFF.